This TCR beta chain is drawn from a study of immune characterization of retroperitoneal liposarcoma. Of note for this clonotype: A read error may produce the germline difference seen at one junction end.

The germline V gene encodes CDR1 SGHNT and CDR2 YYREEE (reference sequence). The CDR3 runs 15 residues. TCRdb independently ran MiXCR on the PCR reads; one entry per CDR3 protein. The table has 15,000 or so distinct CDR3 sequences, roughly 50% seen once. The clonotype comes from a female donor with retroperitoneal liposarcoma. Specimen: tumor tissue. This sequence joins TRBV5-4 and TRBJ2-3, with 12 nucleotides matching TRBD2. The CDR3 bases are TGTGCCAGCAGCTTGCGACTAGCGGGAGAAGAGACCCAGTACTTT. Translated: CASSLRLAGEETQYF.